Below, 26 T cell receptor beta chains from the same sample are listed, as sequenced in a study of blood T cell repertoires in COVID-19. Method: immunoSEQ multiplex PCR; TCRdb's copy keeps in-frame clones and lacks some. Among nearly 350,000 clones listed, 85% to 90% were seen once. Sequences were obtained from peripheral blood. Receptor source: a woman in her fifties or sixties with COVID-19, enrolled during active disease.

This chain links TRBV6-5 with TRBJ1-5; D gene unclear. The CDR3 has 14 amino acids. Germline assignment: CDR1 MNHEY and CDR2 SVGAGI. Trimming removed 7 bases from V and 1 base from J, with 11 bases in between. CDR3 sequence (DNA): TGTGCCAGCATGCCCTCGGGGAGCAATCAGCCCCAGCATTTT. Residues: CASMPSGSNQPQHF.

This sequence joins TRBV5-5 and TRBJ2-1; D gene uncertain. V lost 4 bases and J 5 bases, leaving 13 bases between the germline ends. CDR3 size: 14 residues. CDR1 SGHKS and CDR2 YYEKEE come from the germline V gene (reference sequence). CDR3: CASSRFGADNEQFF. The CDR3 bases are TGTGCCAGCAGCCGTTTCGGTGCCGACAATGAGCAGTTCTTC.

The V gene is TRBV7-9, the J gene TRBJ1-1; 9 nucleotides line up with TRBD1. The CDR3 runs 14 residues. Germline loops: CDR1 SEHNR, CDR2 FQNEAQ (reference sequence). The junction had 5 bases not matched to a gene; V was cut back by 3 bases and J by 6 bases. This CDR3 reads CASSLGQGSSEAFF. The DNA for the CDR3 is TGTGCCAGCAGCTTGGGACAGGGCTCTTCTGAAGCTTTCTTT.

The gene calls are TRBV6-2 or TRBV6-3 and TRBJ2-1; D perhaps matches TRBD2 (6 bases). The CDR3 has 19 residues. Trimming shortened V by 6 bases and J by 0 bases, and 24 bases separated the two germline ends. Germline loops: CDR1 MNHEY, CDR2 SVGEGT. The CDR3 DNA reads as TGTGCCAGCAGCACCCAAGAGGTACTAGCAAAAGGCTCCTACAATGAGCAGTTCTTC. Translating it yields CASSTQEVLAKGSYNEQFF.

V usage is TRBV5-4 and J usage is TRBJ1-2, with D uncertain. The V end was cut by 2 bases, the J end by 4 bases, with 12 bases between. The CDR3 contains 14 residues. Germline CDR1 is SGHNT and CDR2 is YYREEE (reference sequence). The CDR3 DNA reads as TGTGCCAGCAGCTTCAGCAACCCAGGCTATGGCTACACCTTC. Protein product: CASSFSNPGYGYTF. Full variable domain (outside the CDR3, taken from reference TRBV5-4 and TRBJ1-2): ETGVTQSPTHLIKTRGQQVTLRCSSQSGHNTVSWYQQALGQGPQFIFQYYREEENGRGNFPPRFSGLQFPNYSSELNVNALELDDSALYLCASSFSNPGYGYTFGSGTRLTVV.

This clone was found once. The rearrangement links TRBV5-1 to TRBJ2-7, with 15 bases lining up with TRBD2. Germline assignment: CDR1 SGHRS and CDR2 YFSETQ. The CDR3 totals 19 residues. With V trimmed by 4 bases and J by 7 bases, 18 bases remained unmatched. This chain's CDR3 is CASSHPGLAGGFTMGEQYF. CDR3 bases: TGCGCCAGCAGCCATCCGGGACTAGCGGGAGGATTTACCATGGGGGAGCAGTACTTC.

The V call is TRBV6-2 or TRBV6-3, the J call TRBJ1-5, with D unclear. Germline V gene lookup returns CDR1 MNHEY and CDR2 SVGEGT. This CDR3 is built from 16 residues. Trimming took 6 bases from V and 2 from J, leaving 17 bases between them. The CDR3 sequence is CASSLSRRAGNQPQHF. Written as DNA, the CDR3 is TGTGCCAGCAGCCTATCTAGGCGGGCAGGCAATCAGCCCCAGCATTTT.

J is TRBJ2-7 and V is TRBV7-9; TRBD2 matches at 13 bases. Germline V gene lookup returns CDR1 SEHNR and CDR2 FQNEAQ (reference sequence). This CDR3 region has 16 residues. V dropped 5 bases and J dropped 5; count of bases not matched to a gene: 9. The CDR3: CASSPRSGLAGDEQYF. The CDR3 nucleotides are TGTGCCAGCAGCCCCCGATCCGGACTAGCGGGAGACGAGCAGTACTTC.

The genes are TRBV12-3 or TRBV12-4 and TRBJ1-2; 7 bases agree with TRBD1. The V gene end was trimmed by 6 bases and the J gene end by 10 bases; junction bases not matched to a gene: 11. This CDR3 has 13 residues. CDR3 residues: CASSLGGTVTYTF. CDR3 DNA sequence: TGTGCCAGCAGCCTAGGGGGGACAGTTACCTACACCTTC.

This chain links TRBV7-2 with TRBJ1-1; D remains ambiguous. CDR1 SGHTA and CDR2 FQGNSA come from the germline V gene. CDR3 length: 15 residues. Trimming took 1 base from V and 1 from J, leaving 10 bases between them. The CDR3 sequence: CASSLGRHRNTEAFF. CDR3 DNA: TGTGCCAGCAGCTTAGGGCGGCATAGGAACACTGAAGCTTTCTTT.

This rearrangement joins TRBV19 to TRBJ2-7; 12 bases line up with TRBD2. The CDR3 spans 15 residues. In germline, CDR1 is LNHDA, CDR2 SQIVND (reference sequence). The junction had 5 bases not matched to a gene; V was cut back by 3 bases and J by 5 bases. The DNA for the CDR3 is TGTGCCAGTAGTATGAAGACTAGCGGGAGTAACGAGCAGTACTTC. The encoded protein is CASSMKTSGSNEQYF. The full variable domain, completed using reference TRBV19 and TRBJ2-7, is DGGITQSPKYLFRKEGQNVTLSCEQNLNHDAMYWYRQDPGQGLRLIYYSQIVNDFQKGDIAEGYSVSREKKESFPLTVTSAQKNPTAFYLCASSMKTSGSNEQYFGPGTRLTVT.

The chain carries TRBV4-1 and TRBJ2-7, with a weak D call TRBD1 (6 bases). This CDR3 region has 13 residues. V shed 4 bases and J shed 1 base, with 8 bases lying between them. Germline CDR1 and CDR2: MGHRA and YSYEKL. CDR3 in DNA: TGCGCCAGCAGCCGGGACACTTCCTACGAGCAGTACTTC. It specifies CASSRDTSYEQYF.

This chain uses TRBV6-6 with TRBJ1-2, with D possibly TRBD1 on 5 matching bases. The CDR3 has 13 amino acids. Trimming pared 2 bases from V and 1 base from J, leaving 5 bases between. CDR1 and CDR2 (germline): MNHNY, SVGAGI (reference sequence). In DNA, the CDR3 is TGTGCCAGCAGTTACCAGGGTAACTATGGCTACACCTTC. It codes for CASSYQGNYGYTF.

V and J are TRBV7-9 and TRBJ2-1; TRBD2 matches 8 bases. Germline V gene lookup returns CDR1 SEHNR and CDR2 FQNEAQ (reference sequence). The trim removed 5 bases at V and 4 bases at J, leaving 4 bases unmatched. CDR3 length: 14 residues. CDR3: CASSGTRVYNEQFF. CDR3 nucleotides: TGTGCCAGCAGCGGGACTAGAGTTTACAATGAGCAGTTCTTC.

This clone was detected once. The chain has TRBV5-4 and TRBJ2-1; 13 bases align to TRBD2. Germline loops: CDR1 SGHNT, CDR2 YYREEE (reference sequence). The CDR3 consists of 15 residues. V shed 1 base and J 9 bases; nucleotides not matched to a gene: 4. The chain's CDR3 is CASSLPGLAGVEQFF. For the CDR3, the DNA is TGTGCCAGCAGCTTGCCAGGACTAGCGGGAGTTGAGCAGTTCTTC.

This chain links TRBV5-5 with TRBJ2-1; 14 bases fit TRBD2. The CDR3 sequence is 16 residues long. Germline values: CDR1 SGHKS, CDR2 YYEKEE (reference sequence). Trimming cost V 3 bases and J 9 bases; bases outside gene matches: 8. CDR3 DNA: TGTGCCAGCAGCTGGGGACTAGCGGGAGCGTACGTTGAGCAGTTCTTC. Protein sequence: CASSWGLAGAYVEQFF.

The J gene is TRBJ2-1, the V gene TRBV11-2; D may be TRBD1 (6 bases). V was clipped by 4 bases and J by 10 bases, with 14 bases between them. Germline V lookup: CDR1 SGHAT, CDR2 FQNNGV. The CDR3 loop spans 13 amino acids. CDR3 nucleotides: TGTGCCAGCAGCTCCTTACAGGGTCTAGAGCAGTTCTTC. Translation: CASSSLQGLEQFF.

The chain joins TRBV29-1 to TRBJ2-7; 9 bases align to TRBD2. CDR3 length equals 17 residues. After removal of 4 bases from V and 0 bases from J, the junction contained 13 bases not matched to a gene. Per the germline V gene, CDR1 is SQVTM and CDR2 is ANQGSEA. The CDR3 nucleotides read TGCAGCGTTGTAAGGCTTACTAGCGGGTCGAGCTCCTACGAGCAGTACTTC. Translation: CSVVRLTSGSSSYEQYF.

The gene calls are TRBV4-1 and TRBJ2-7, with 11 bases that match TRBD2. This CDR3 contains 18 residues. With 1 base clipped from V and 0 bases from J, the junction kept 8 bases outside the gene matches. Germline V CDR1 and CDR2: MGHRA, YSYEKL. This CDR3 is CASSQAAGLAGYSYEQYF. The DNA for the CDR3 is TGCGCCAGCAGCCAAGCGGCCGGACTAGCGGGCTACTCCTACGAGCAGTACTTC.

The chain recombines TRBV16 with TRBJ2-7; 12 bases align to TRBD1. The V gene end was trimmed by 1 base and the J gene end by 5 bases; junction bases not matched to a gene: 3. Germline-derived CDR1 and CDR2 are KGHSY and FQNENV. CDR3 length: 15 residues. The chain's CDR3 is CASSQLGQGANEQYF. DNA for the CDR3: TGTGCCAGCAGCCAATTGGGACAGGGGGCTAACGAGCAGTACTTC.

The V call is TRBV27, the J call TRBJ1-1; D perhaps matches TRBD1 (6 bases). This CDR3 spans 14 amino acids. CDR1 and CDR2 from the germline V gene are MNHEY and SMNVEV (reference sequence). V lost 6 bases, J lost 4 bases, and 15 bases lay in between. The CDR3 protein is CASSRQVGVTEAFF. CDR3 bases: TGTGCCAGCAGCAGACAGGTCGGGGTCACTGAAGCTTTCTTT.

This chain connects TRBV5-1 to TRBJ1-2, with 7 positions matching TRBD1. Germline V gene data show CDR1 as SGHRS and CDR2 as YFSETQ. J was trimmed by 8 bases and V by 4 bases; bases with no gene match: 11. CDR3 length: 14 amino acids. The CDR3 coding sequence is TGCGCCAGCAGCCCTAGTCCAGGGGGGAGCGGCTACACCTTC. Amino acids: CASSPSPGGSGYTF.

The V and J genes are TRBV11-3 and TRBJ2-4; TRBD2 aligns across 8 bases. Germline V gives CDR1 SGHNT, CDR2 YENEEA. V shed 2 bases, J shed 6 bases, and the junction held 12 bases outside the gene matches. The length of the CDR3 is 17 residues. CDR3 sequence reads: CASSLRGKAGVGNIQYF. The CDR3 bases are TGTGCCAGCAGCTTAAGGGGTAAAGCGGGAGTAGGAAACATTCAGTACTTC.

The chain is built from TRBV7-2 and TRBJ1-3; D not resolved. Germline V lookup: CDR1 SGHTA, CDR2 FQGNSA. The CDR3 runs 15 residues. V lost 5 bases and J lost 4, with 15 bases in between. CDR3 sequence: CASSPTEGSGNTIYF. As DNA, the CDR3 is TGTGCCAGCAGCCCTACGGAGGGATCCGGAAACACCATATATTTT.

The V and J genes are TRBV5-1 and TRBJ1-2, with 9 bases fitting TRBD1. CDR1 and CDR2 from the germline V gene are SGHRS and YFSETQ. Trimming cost V 4 bases and J 8 bases; bases outside gene matches: 6. The CDR3 spans 13 residues. In DNA form, the CDR3 reads TGCGCCAGCAGCGTGAGACAGGGGGGAGGCTACACCTTC. Translation: CASSVRQGGGYTF.

The chain couples TRBV5-1 to TRBJ2-5; 9 bases are shared with TRBD1. With 4 bases clipped from V and 5 bases from J, the junction kept 3 bases outside the gene matches. The CDR3 covers 13 residues. Germline V gene sequence: CDR1 SGHRS, CDR2 YFSETQ. The CDR3 loop is CASSGTGSETQYF. CDR3 sequence (DNA): TGCGCCAGCAGCGGGACAGGGTCGGAGACCCAGTACTTC.